This T cell receptor (beta chain) stems from a study of OX40 agonist ivuxolimab in advanced cancers. About the study: Patients were treated with intravenous ivuxolimab, dosed at 0.01 to 10 mg/kg and infused every 2 weeks. Study-wide findings and caveats: Certain nonresponders likewise exhibited a low normalized T-cell clonal expansion.

A note on this clone: The target antigen is unknown.

The CDR3 has 17 amino acids. J gave up 4 bases and V 4 bases, and 12 bases lay outside the gene matches. The germline gives CDR1 SGHAT, CDR2 FQNNGV. Libraries were prepared by immunoSEQ multiplex PCR; TCRdb keeps only in-frame clonotypes and omits some of them. The sample lists roughly 50,000 clones, around 88% occurring once. This specimen was CD4+ or CD8+ T cells sorted from blood, taken in a trial of the OX40 agonist ivuxolimab. The clonotype originates from an adult with an advanced solid tumor such as melanoma, head and neck, liver or kidney cancer. This rearrangement joins TRBV11-2 to TRBJ1-3, with 8 bases aligning to TRBD1. The CDR3 spells CASSSPKDRAYGNTIYF. CDR3 sequence (DNA): TGTGCCAGCAGCTCCCCTAAGGACAGGGCTTACGGAAACACCATATATTTT.